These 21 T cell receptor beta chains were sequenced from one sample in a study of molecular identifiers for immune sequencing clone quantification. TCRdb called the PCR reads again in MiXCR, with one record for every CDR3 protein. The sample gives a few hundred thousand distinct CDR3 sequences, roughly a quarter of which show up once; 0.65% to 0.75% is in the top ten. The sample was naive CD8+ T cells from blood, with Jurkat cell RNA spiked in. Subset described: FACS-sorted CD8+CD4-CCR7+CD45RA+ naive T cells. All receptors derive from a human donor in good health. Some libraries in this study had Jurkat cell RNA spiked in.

This CDR3 reads CAWSETGLYGYTF. In DNA form, the CDR3 reads TGTGCCTGGAGTGAGACAGGGCTCTATGGCTACACCTTC. The V and J genes are TRBV30 and TRBJ1-2; 7 positions agree with TRBD1. Germline lookup yields CDR1 GTSNPN and CDR2 SVGIG (reference sequence). CDR3 length: 13 amino acids. V dropped 1 base and J dropped 4; count of bases not matched to a gene: 3.

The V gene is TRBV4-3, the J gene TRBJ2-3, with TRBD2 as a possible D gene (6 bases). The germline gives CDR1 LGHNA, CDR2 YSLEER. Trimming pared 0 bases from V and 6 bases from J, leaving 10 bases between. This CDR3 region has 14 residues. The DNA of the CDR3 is TGCGCCAGCAGCCAAGATAGAACTAGCGATACGCAGTATTTT. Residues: CASSQDRTSDTQYF.

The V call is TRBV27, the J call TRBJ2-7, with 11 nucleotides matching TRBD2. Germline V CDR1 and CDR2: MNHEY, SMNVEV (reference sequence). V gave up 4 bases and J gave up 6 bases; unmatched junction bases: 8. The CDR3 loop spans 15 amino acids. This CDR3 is CASSSGTSGRGEQYF. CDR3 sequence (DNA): TGTGCCAGCAGTTCCGGGACTAGCGGTCGGGGCGAGCAGTACTTC.

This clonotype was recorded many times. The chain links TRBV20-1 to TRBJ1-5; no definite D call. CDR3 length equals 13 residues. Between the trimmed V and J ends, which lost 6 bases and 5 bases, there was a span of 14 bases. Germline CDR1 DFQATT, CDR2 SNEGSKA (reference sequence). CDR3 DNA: TGCAGTGCCGTTAAGTCTCCTGATCAGCCCCAGCATTTT. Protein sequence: CSAVKSPDQPQHF.

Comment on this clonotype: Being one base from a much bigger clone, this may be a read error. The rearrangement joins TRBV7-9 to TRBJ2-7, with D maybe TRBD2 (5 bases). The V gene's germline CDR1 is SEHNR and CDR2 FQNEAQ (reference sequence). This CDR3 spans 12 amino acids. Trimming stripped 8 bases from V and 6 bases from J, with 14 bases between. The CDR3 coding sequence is TGTGCCAGCGGCCTAGCCAGTGGCGAGCAGTACTTC. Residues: CASGLASGEQYF.

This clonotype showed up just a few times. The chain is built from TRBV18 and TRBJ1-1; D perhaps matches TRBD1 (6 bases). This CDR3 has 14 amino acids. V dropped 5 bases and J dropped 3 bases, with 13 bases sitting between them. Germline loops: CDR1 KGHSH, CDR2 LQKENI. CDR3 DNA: TGTGCCAGCTCAATACAGGGCGGGGACACTGAAGCTTTCTTT. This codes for CASSIQGGDTEAFF. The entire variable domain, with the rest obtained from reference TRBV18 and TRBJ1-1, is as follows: NAGVMQNPRHLVRRRGQEARLRCSPMKGHSHVYWYRQLPEEGLKFMVYLQKENIIDESGMPKERFSAEFPKEGPSILRIQQVVRGDSAAYFCASSIQGGDTEAFFGQGTRLTVV.

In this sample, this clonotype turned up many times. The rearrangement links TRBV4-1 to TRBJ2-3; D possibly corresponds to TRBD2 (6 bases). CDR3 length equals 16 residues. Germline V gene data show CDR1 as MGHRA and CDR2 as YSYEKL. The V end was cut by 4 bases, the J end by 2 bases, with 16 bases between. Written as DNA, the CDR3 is TGCGCCAGCAGCCTAAATGAGGGACTTAACACAGATACGCAGTATTTT. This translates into CASSLNEGLNTDTQYF.

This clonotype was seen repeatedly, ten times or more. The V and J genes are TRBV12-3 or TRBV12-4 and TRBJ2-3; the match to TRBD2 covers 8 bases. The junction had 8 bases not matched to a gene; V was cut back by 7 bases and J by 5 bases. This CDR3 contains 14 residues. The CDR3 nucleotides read TGTGCCAGCATCCCGCCGGGGGGGGTAGATACGCAGTATTTT. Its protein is CASIPPGGVDTQYF.

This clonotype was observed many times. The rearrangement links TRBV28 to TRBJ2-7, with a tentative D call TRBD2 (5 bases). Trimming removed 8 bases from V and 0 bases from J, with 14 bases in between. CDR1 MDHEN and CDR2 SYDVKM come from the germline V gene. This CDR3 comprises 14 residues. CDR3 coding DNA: TGTGCCAGCTGCTTCCGGGAACACTCCTACGAGCAGTACTTC. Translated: CASCFREHSYEQYF.

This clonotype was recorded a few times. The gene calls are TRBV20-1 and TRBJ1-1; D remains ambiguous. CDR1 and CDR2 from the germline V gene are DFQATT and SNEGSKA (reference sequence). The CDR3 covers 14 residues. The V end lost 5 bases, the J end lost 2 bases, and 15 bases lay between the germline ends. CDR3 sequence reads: CSAVALGANTEAFF. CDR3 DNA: TGCAGTGCTGTCGCACTGGGAGCAAACACTGAAGCTTTCTTT.

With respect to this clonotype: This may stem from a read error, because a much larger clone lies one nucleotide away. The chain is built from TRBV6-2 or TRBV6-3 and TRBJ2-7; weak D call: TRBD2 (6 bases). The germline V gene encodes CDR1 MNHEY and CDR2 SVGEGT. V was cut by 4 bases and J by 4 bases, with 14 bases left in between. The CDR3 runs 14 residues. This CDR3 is CASSFSRAGYEQYF. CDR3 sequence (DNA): TGTGCCAGCAGTTTTTCCCGGGCGGGATACGAGCAGTACTTC.

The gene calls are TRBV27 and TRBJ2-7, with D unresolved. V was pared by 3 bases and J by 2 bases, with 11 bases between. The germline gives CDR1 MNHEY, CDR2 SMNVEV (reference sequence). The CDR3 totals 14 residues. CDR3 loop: CASSFKGYAYEQYF. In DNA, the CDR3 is TGTGCCAGCAGTTTTAAGGGTTATGCCTACGAGCAGTACTTC.

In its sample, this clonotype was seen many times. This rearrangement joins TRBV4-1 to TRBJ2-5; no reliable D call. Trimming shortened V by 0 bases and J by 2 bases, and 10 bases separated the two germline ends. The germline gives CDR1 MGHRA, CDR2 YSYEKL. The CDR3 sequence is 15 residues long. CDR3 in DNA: TGCGCCAGCAGCCAAGATAACGGTTCGCAAGAGACCCAGTACTTC. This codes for CASSQDNGSQETQYF.

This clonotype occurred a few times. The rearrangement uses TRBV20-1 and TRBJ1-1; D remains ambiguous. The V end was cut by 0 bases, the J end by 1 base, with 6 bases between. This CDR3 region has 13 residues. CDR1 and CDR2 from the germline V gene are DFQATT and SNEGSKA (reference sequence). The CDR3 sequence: CSAREIANTEAFF. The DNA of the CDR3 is TGCAGTGCTAGAGAGATAGCGAACACTGAAGCTTTCTTT.

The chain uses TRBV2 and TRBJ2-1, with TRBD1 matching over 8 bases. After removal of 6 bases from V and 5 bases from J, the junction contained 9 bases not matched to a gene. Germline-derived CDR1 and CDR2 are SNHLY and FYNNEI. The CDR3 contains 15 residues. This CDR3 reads CASSTGTGRNNEQFF. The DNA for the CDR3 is TGTGCCAGCAGCACCGGGACAGGACGGAACAATGAGCAGTTCTTC. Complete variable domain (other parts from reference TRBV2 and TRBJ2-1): EPEVTQTPSHQVTQMGQEVILRCVPISNHLYFYWYRQILGQKVEFLVSFYNNEISEKSEIFDDQFSVERPDGSNFTLKIRSTKLEDSAMYFCASSTGTGRNNEQFFGPGTRLTVL.

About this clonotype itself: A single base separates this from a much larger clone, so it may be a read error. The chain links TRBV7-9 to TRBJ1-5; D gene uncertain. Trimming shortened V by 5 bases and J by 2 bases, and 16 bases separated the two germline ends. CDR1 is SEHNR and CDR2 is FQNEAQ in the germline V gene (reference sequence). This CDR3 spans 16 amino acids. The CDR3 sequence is CASSPRTGAGNQPQHF. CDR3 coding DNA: TGTGCCAGCAGCCCAAGAACCGGTGCTGGCAATCAGCCCCAGCATTTT.

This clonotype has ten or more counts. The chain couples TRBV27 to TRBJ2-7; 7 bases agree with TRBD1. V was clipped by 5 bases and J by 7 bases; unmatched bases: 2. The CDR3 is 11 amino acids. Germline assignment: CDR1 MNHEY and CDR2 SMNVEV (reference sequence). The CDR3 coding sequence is TGTGCCAGCAGTCAGGGGGTTGAGCAGTACTTC. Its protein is CASSQGVEQYF.

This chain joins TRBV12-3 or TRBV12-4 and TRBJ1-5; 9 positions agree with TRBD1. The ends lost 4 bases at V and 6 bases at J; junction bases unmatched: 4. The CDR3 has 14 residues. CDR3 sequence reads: CASSSGQGIQPQHF. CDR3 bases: TGTGCCAGCAGTTCGGGACAGGGTATTCAGCCCCAGCATTTT.

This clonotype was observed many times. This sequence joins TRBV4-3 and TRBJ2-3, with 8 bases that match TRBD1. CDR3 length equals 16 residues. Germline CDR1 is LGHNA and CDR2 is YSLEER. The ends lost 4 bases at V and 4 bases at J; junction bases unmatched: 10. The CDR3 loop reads CASSPNAGGSPDTQYF. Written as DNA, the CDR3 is TGCGCCAGCAGCCCGAATGCAGGGGGCAGCCCAGATACGCAGTATTTT.

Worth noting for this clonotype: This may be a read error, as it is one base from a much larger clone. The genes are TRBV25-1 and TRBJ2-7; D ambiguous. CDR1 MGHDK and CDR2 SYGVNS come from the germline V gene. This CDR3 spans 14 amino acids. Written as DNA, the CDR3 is TGTGCCTGCAGTTTCCAAGGTATCTCCTACGAGCAGTACTTC. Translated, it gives CACSFQGISYEQYF.

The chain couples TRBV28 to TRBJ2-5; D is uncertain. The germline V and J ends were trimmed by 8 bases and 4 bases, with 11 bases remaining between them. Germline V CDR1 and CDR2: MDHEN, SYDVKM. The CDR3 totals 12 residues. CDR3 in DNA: TGTGCCAGCGGTATGATATCAGAGACCCAGTACTTC. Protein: CASGMISETQYF.